The TCR beta chain described here comes from a study of beta chain features in type 1 diabetes listed by TCRdb under 2018. With regard to the full study: Mean age, gender distribution, total cell number and subset yield did not differ between patients and healthy donors. A total of around 100 million sorted cells were examined across all samples, and RNA yield correlated strongly with the number of cells per subset. The study compared the TCRB repertoires of sorted circulating CD4+ T cell subsets in recently diagnosed type 1 diabetes patients with those in matched healthy donors. Regulatory and stem cell-like memory subsets were isolated from only 8 patients and roughly 8 healthy donors, whereas naive and central memory subsets came from all 30 or so donors. Study-wide findings and limitations: A moderate but significant shortening of TCRB CDR3 length was observed in type 1 diabetes patients in all four CD4+ subsets. Naive, central memory and regulatory TCRB repertoires appeared to be more alike among patients than among healthy donors. HLA sub-analyses involved small numbers of individuals, so any influence of HLA type on TCRB rearrangement remained unresolved. Sequencing cDNA rather than genomic DNA could over-represent highly expressing activated cells, although activation and CD3 levels did not differ between groups. Patients with type 1 diabetes made fewer insertions and deleted more nucleotides at VDJ recombination sites, implying thymic rearrangement abnormalities. PCR may preferentially amplify shorter templates, but because patient and control samples were amplified and corrected together, any resulting skew would affect both groups equally.

Each donor gave one peripheral blood draw, averaging approximately 110 mL, which was collected into heparinised tubes. Using a panel that included CD45RO, CCR7, CD25, CD127, CD95 and CD27, naive, central memory, regulatory and stem cell-like memory CD4+ T cells were sorted on a BD FACSAria II. Every sorted population had a purity above 98%. PBMCs were isolated immediately by Lymphoprep density gradient centrifugation and stained directly without culture. Samples were stained and sorted in pairs, with one healthy donor and one patient per experiment, so that batch effects were minimized. CDR1 and CDR2, looked up from the germline V gene, are SNHLY and FYNNEI. The germline V and J ends show losses of 7 bases and 6 bases respectively, and no gene match explains 6 bases of the junction. The CDR3 starts with the cysteine, ends with the phenylalanine, and has 14 residues. Kept here is only the CDR3 DNA, which spans 42 bases and is read in frame from base 1.

This clone was observed a handful of times. This clone's antigen is unknown. No much larger clone exists at a distance of one base, and base qualities are not known. The entire amount of isolated RNA was reverse transcribed using the High Capacity cDNA Reverse Transcription Kit, so the sequenced TCRB transcripts were expressed ones. Deep immunoSEQ sequencing was performed on naive, central memory and regulatory T cell samples, with an average of about 3.6 million total reads per sample. Sorted cells were lysed in RLT buffer and RNA was extracted with DNase-treated RNeasy Micro or Mini kits, depending on cell number. Each cell subset was processed on its own to prevent cross-contamination, while patient and healthy donor samples were processed together. The immunoSEQ multiplex PCR was used to amplify TCRB sequences from cDNA, yielding 87-bp fragments that span the CDR3 region. The amplicons were sequenced using the Illumina HiSeq platform. Turning to the authors' computational methods: Synthetic template baselines were used to correct PCR bias computationally, reads within Hamming distance 2 were collapsed, and singletons that could not be merged were discarded. By aligning reads against IMGT, V, D and J genes, CDR3 length, and insertions or deletions at six rearrangement sites were assigned. Within each subset, clonotype counts were normalized to the number of sorted cells before true diversity and Gini coefficients were calculated with the tcR R package. Repertoire sharing was quantified using the overlap coefficient calculated on TCRB nucleotide sequences. Out-of-frame TCRB sequences from naive cells were analyzed to stand in for the pre-selection repertoire. The table comes from immuneACCESS by way of TCRdb, which keeps in-frame sequences with V and J called. Part of the clones is missing from these tables; in studies checked, under half for an unresolved V gene and the rest for unknown reasons. That table supplies the V and J calls and clone size; D and trimming were determined from the DNA. This sample gives about 640,000 clones in total; around 12% of them show up just once. 0.095% to 0.15% of the sample is taken by the ten largest.

The sequencing input was naive CD4+ T cells from blood. According to the study, the label for this sample's cell subset or site signals: true naive CD4+ T cells. The rearranged chain carries TRBV2 and TRBJ2-1; TRBD1 aligns with 10 central bases. This clonotype was obtained from a man younger than 45 with type 1 diabetes. The CDR3 protein is CASNAGQGPNEQFF. The base sequence is TGTGCCAGCAATGCGGGACAGGGGCCCAATGAGCAGTTCTTC.